This TCR beta chain was obtained from a study of blood T cell repertoires in COVID-19. Study background: Sites in the United States, Italy and Spain provided acute and convalescent COVID-19 samples. Sources were T cells, B-cell-depleted T cells, or PBMCs; the material itself was cDNA or gDNA.

In the original processing: Using reference gene primer amplification, nucleated cell counts were estimated. The repertoire was sequenced with immunoSEQ multiplex PCR; TCRdb's copy has only in-frame clones and lacks some. Clonal size and the V and J genes are those of that table, whereas D and trimming came from the DNA. The table lists 50,000 to 60,000 clones, around 89% of them singletons, with around 1.6% in the top ten. J gave up 6 bases and V 5 bases, and 18 bases lay outside the gene matches. CDR1 and CDR2 from the germline V gene are SNHLY and FYNNEI. There are 17 residues in the CDR3. The sequencing input was peripheral blood. The J gene is TRBJ1-2, the V gene TRBV2; 7 positions match TRBD1. This receptor was taken from a man between 60 and 75 years old with acute or convalescent COVID-19. CDR3 protein: CASSSLGGSGGVDGYTF. The CDR3, as DNA: TGTGCCAGCAGTTCTCTAGGGGGGTCAGGGGGAGTGGATGGCTACACCTTC.